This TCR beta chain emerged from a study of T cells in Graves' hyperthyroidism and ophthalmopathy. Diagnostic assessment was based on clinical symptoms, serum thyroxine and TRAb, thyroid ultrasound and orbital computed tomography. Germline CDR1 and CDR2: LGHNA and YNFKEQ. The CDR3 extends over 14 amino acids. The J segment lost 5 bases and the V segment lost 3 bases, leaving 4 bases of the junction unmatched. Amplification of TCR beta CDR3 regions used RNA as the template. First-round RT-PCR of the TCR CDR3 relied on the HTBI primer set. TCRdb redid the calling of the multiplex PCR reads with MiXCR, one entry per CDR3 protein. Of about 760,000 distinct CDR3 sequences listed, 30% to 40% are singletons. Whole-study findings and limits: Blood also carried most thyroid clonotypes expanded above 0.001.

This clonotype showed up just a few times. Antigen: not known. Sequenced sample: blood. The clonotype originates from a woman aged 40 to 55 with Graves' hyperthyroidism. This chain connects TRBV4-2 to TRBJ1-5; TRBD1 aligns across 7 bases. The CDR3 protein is CASSQAQGYQPQHF. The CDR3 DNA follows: TGTGCCAGCAGCCAGGCACAGGGGTATCAGCCCCAGCATTTT.